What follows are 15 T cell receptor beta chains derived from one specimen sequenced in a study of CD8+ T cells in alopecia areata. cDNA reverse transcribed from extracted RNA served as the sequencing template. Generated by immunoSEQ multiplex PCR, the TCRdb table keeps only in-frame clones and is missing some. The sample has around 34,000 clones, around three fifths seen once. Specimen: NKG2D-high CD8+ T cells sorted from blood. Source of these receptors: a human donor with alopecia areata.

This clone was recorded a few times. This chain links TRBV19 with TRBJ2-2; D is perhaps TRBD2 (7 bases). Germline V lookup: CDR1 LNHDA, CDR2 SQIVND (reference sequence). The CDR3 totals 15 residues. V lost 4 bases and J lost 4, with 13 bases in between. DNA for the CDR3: TGTGCCAGTAGTAAGGGGGGGCGTAGCACCGGGGAGCTGTTTTTT. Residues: CASSKGGRSTGELFF.

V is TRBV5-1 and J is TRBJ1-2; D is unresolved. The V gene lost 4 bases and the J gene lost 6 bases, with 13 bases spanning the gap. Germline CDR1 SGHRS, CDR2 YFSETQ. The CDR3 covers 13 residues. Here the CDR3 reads CASSGPPYDGYTF. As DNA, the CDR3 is TGCGCCAGCAGCGGTCCCCCGTACGATGGCTACACCTTC.

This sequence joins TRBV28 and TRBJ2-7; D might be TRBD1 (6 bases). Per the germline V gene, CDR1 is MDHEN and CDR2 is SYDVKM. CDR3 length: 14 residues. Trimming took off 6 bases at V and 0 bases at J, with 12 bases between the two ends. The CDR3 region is CASSLDRTSYEQYF. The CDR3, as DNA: TGTGCCAGCAGCCTGGACAGAACCTCCTACGAGCAGTACTTC. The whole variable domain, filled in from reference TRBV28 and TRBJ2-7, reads DVKVTQSSRYLVKRTGEKVFLECVQDMDHENMFWYRQDPGLGLRLIYFSYDVKMKEKGDIPEGYSVSREKKERFSLILESASTNQTSMYLCASSLDRTSYEQYFGPGTRLTVT.

In nucleotides, the CDR3 is TGCGCCAGCAGCCAAGACGCCGGTGCTACGCCGAAGGGCTACACCTTC. Protein: CASSQDAGATPKGYTF. This sequence joins TRBV4-3 and TRBJ1-2; no firm D call. Germline values: CDR1 LGHNA, CDR2 YSLEER. This CDR3 is 16 amino acids long. The ends were cut back, 0 bases at V and 8 bases at J, with 19 bases in the middle.

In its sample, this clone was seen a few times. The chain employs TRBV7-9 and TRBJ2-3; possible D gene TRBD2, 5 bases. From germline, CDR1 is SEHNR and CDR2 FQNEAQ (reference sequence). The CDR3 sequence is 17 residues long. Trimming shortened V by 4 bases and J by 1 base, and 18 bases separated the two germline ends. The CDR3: CASSSPLMAGRTDTQYF. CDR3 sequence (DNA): TGTGCCAGCAGCTCCCCCCTGATGGCGGGCCGCACAGATACGCAGTATTTT.

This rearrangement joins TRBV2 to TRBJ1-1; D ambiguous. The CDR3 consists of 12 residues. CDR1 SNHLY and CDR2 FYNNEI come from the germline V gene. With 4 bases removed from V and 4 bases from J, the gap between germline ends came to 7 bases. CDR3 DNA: TGTGCCAGCAGTGGGGGAGGCACTGAAGCTTTCTTT. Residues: CASSGGGTEAFF. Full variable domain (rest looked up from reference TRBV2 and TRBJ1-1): EPEVTQTPSHQVTQMGQEVILRCVPISNHLYFYWYRQILGQKVEFLVSFYNNEISEKSEIFDDQFSVERPDGSNFTLKIRSTKLEDSAMYFCASSGGGTEAFFGQGTRLTVV.

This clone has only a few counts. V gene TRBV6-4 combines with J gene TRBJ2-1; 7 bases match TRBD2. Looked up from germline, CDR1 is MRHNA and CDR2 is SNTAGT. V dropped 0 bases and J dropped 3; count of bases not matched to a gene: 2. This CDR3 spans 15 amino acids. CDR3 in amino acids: CASSDSAGSYNEQFF. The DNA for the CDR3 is TGTGCCAGCAGTGACTCAGCGGGGAGCTACAATGAGCAGTTCTTC.

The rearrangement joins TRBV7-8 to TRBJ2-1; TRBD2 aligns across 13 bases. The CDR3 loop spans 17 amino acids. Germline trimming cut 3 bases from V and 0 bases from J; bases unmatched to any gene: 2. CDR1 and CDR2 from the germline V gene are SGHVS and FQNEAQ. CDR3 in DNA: TGTGCCAGCAGCTTTGGACTAGCGGGGGTCTCCTACAATGAGCAGTTCTTC. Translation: CASSFGLAGVSYNEQFF.

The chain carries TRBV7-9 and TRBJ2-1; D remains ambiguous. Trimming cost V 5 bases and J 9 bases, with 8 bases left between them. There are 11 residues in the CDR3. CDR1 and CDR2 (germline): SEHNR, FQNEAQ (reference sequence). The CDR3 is CASSPPAEQFF. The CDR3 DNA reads TGTGCCAGCAGCCCCCCCGCTGAGCAGTTCTTC.

Here the CDR3 reads CASSLAGNTEAFF. CDR3 sequence (DNA): TGTGCCAGCAGCTTGGCAGGAAACACTGAAGCTTTCTTT. The J gene is TRBJ1-1, the V gene TRBV7-9; the D is unclear. The V gene's germline CDR1 is SEHNR and CDR2 FQNEAQ (reference sequence). This CDR3 is 13 amino acids long. Trimming shortened V by 3 bases and J by 2 bases, and 7 bases separated the two germline ends.

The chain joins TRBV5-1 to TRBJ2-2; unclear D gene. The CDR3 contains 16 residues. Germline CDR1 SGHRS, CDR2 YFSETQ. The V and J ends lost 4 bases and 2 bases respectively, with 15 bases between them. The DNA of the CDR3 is TGCGCCAGCAGCCCCCGAGTAAGGGATAACACCGGGGAGCTGTTTTTT. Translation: CASSPRVRDNTGELFF.

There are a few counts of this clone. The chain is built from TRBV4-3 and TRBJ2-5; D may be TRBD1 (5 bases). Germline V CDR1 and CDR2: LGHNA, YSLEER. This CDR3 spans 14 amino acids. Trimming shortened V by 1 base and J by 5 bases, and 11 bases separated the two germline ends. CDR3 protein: CASSQGLGAETQYF. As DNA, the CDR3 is TGCGCCAGCAGCCAAGGATTAGGGGCGGAGACCCAGTACTTC.

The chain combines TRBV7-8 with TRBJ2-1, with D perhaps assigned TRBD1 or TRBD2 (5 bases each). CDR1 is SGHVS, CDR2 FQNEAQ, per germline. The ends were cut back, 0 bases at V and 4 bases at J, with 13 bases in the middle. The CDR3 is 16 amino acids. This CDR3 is CASSLAVGEIYNEQFF. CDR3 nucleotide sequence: TGTGCCAGCAGCTTAGCGGTGGGGGAAATATACAATGAGCAGTTCTTC. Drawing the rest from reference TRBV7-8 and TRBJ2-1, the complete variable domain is GAGVSQSPRYKVAKRGQDVALRCDPISGHVSLFWYQQALGQGPEFLTYFQNEAQLDKSGLPSDRFFAERPEGSVSTLKIQRTQQEDSAVYLCASSLAVGEIYNEQFFGPGTRLTVL.

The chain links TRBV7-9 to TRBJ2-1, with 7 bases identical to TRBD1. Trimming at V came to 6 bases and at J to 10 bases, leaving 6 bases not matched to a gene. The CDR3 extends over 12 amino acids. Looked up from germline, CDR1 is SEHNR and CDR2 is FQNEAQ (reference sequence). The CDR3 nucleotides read TGTGCCAGCAGTCTCCTAGGGGGCGAGCAGTTCTTC. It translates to CASSLLGGEQFF.

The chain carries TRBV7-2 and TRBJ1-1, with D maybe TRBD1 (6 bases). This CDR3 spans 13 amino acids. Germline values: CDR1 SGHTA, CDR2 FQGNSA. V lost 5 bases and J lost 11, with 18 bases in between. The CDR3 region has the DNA TGTGCCAGCAGCCCTCAGGGCCCGAGGGGGGCTTTCTTT. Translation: CASSPQGPRGAFF.